Following are 24 T cell receptor beta chains from one sample sequenced in a study of T-cell memory formation after mild COVID-19. MiXCR, applied by TCRdb to the 5' RACE reads, yields one record per CDR3 protein. Here the sample spans roughly 600,000 distinct CDR3 sequences, under 20% being singletons. Sequencing input: PBMCs or a T cell subset sorted from them (not recorded which). The source is an adult woman who had mild COVID-19 (a few samples of this study predate the infection). Cell type and time point are not known.

The chain combines TRBV29-1 with TRBJ1-3; D is uncertain. From germline, CDR1 is SQVTM and CDR2 ANQGSEA. The CDR3 totals 13 residues. V lost 4 bases, J lost 0 bases, and 7 bases lay in between. For the CDR3, the DNA is TGCAGCGTTGTCGGTCTCTCTGGAAACACCATATATTTT. This gives the protein CSVVGLSGNTIYF.

The V and J genes are TRBV20-1 and TRBJ1-5; TRBD1 aligns across 10 bases. The V segment lost 1 base and the J segment 3 bases; nucleotides outside the gene matches: 6. The germline V gene encodes CDR1 DFQATT and CDR2 SNEGSKA (reference sequence). The CDR3 has 16 residues. In DNA, the CDR3 is TGCAGTGCTAGAGCCCCGACAGGGGGCTCCAATCAGCCCCAGCATTTT. It specifies CSARAPTGGSNQPQHF.

V usage is TRBV12-5 and J usage is TRBJ2-2; D is unresolved. Germline values: CDR1 LGHNT, CDR2 FRNRAP. V was trimmed by 3 bases and J by 7 bases, leaving 6 bases between them. The CDR3 has 12 residues. The CDR3 DNA follows: TGTGCTAGTGGTTTACCCAACGGGGAGCTGTTTTTT. Protein sequence: CASGLPNGELFF.

The V and J genes are TRBV19 and TRBJ1-6; 9 nucleotides match TRBD1. This CDR3 has 16 residues. Germline-derived CDR1 and CDR2 are LNHDA and SQIVND (reference sequence). The V gene end was trimmed by 7 bases and the J gene end by 5 bases; junction bases not matched to a gene: 9. DNA for the CDR3: TGTGCCAGTATGGCGGGACAGGGACGGAATAATTCACCCCTCCACTTT. This translates into CASMAGQGRNNSPLHF.

This chain's CDR3 is CASSLNGWSGRRVNEQFF. The CDR3 region has the DNA TGTGCCAGCAGCTTAAACGGGTGGAGTGGGAGGCGGGTGAATGAGCAGTTCTTC. The chain carries TRBV11-2 and TRBJ2-1; D may be TRBD2 (6 bases). The CDR3 extends over 18 amino acids. Germline values: CDR1 SGHAT, CDR2 FQNNGV. The ends were cut back, 2 bases at V and 7 bases at J, with 24 bases in the middle.

The rearrangement uses TRBV5-1 and TRBJ2-5; tentative D call: TRBD2 (5 bases). Germline CDR1 and CDR2: SGHRS and YFSETQ. The CDR3 totals 14 residues. The V end was cut by 1 base, the J end by 1 base, with 8 bases between. The CDR3 DNA follows: TGCGCCAGCAGCTTGCTAGCAACCCAAGAGACCCAGTACTTC. This encodes CASSLLATQETQYF.

The gene calls are TRBV2 and TRBJ2-3, with 10 bases fitting TRBD1. Losses at the gene ends were 8 bases for V and 4 bases for J; bases not matched to a gene: 3. Germline lookup yields CDR1 SNHLY and CDR2 FYNNEI. This CDR3 spans 13 amino acids. The CDR3 protein is CASRDRGADTQYF. Here the CDR3 DNA reads TGTGCCAGCCGGGACAGGGGCGCAGATACGCAGTATTTT. Supplemented by reference TRBV2 and TRBJ2-3, the full variable domain reads EPEVTQTPSHQVTQMGQEVILRCVPISNHLYFYWYRQILGQKVEFLVSFYNNEISEKSEIFDDQFSVERPDGSNFTLKIRSTKLEDSAMYFCASRDRGADTQYFGPGTRLTVL.

This clonotype was found a few times. This CDR3 reads CSVRSGGVSGELFF. In DNA, the CDR3 is TGCAGCGTCCGTAGCGGGGGAGTTTCAGGGGAGCTGTTTTTT. The chain carries TRBV29-1 and TRBJ2-2; 9 nucleotides line up with TRBD2. The junction had 10 bases not matched to a gene; V was cut back by 6 bases and J by 8 bases. The CDR3 spans 14 residues. The germline gives CDR1 SQVTM, CDR2 ANQGSEA.

This clonotype was counted only a few times. The V call is TRBV7-9, the J call TRBJ1-1; D not certain. CDR1 is SEHNR, CDR2 FQNEAQ, per germline (reference sequence). The CDR3 loop spans 15 amino acids. V lost 5 bases, J lost 0 bases, and 13 bases lay in between. Written as DNA, the CDR3 is TGTGCCAGCAGCGGAAGGACGAGATTGAACACTGAAGCTTTCTTT. Amino acids: CASSGRTRLNTEAFF.

This clonotype showed up just a few times. The chain couples TRBV25-1 to TRBJ2-3; D is possibly TRBD2 (6 bases). Germline CDR1 reads MGHDK; CDR2 reads SYGVNS. Trimming took 1 base from V and 4 from J, leaving 12 bases between them. The CDR3 is made up of 15 amino acids. The CDR3 DNA sequence: TGTGCCAGCAGTGAATCATCCGGGAGTGCAGATACGCAGTATTTT. As protein: CASSESSGSADTQYF.

This clonotype was picked up a small number of times. The chain is built from TRBV5-6 and TRBJ1-3; TRBD1 agrees at 8 bases. The CDR3 is made up of 16 amino acids. V was pared by 3 bases and J by 2 bases, with 7 bases of the junction left unmatched. The germline gives CDR1 SGHDT, CDR2 YYEEEE. The CDR3 coding sequence is TGTGCCAGCAGCTCGGGACAGGCGGTCACTGGAAACACCATATATTTT. This gives the protein CASSSGQAVTGNTIYF.

J is TRBJ2-1 and V is TRBV12-3 or TRBV12-4, with TRBD2 matching 7 bases. Unmatched junction bases numbered 3, after V lost 2 bases and J lost 2 bases. The CDR3 spans 15 residues. CDR3 sequence reads: CASSLRGVAYNEQFF. DNA of the CDR3: TGTGCCAGCAGTTTACGGGGGGTCGCCTACAATGAGCAGTTCTTC.

The gene calls are TRBV29-1 and TRBJ2-3, with 9 bases that match TRBD2. After removal of 7 bases from V and 0 bases from J, the junction contained 11 bases not matched to a gene. The CDR3 is 16 amino acids. From germline, CDR1 is SQVTM and CDR2 ANQGSEA. The CDR3 reads CSGRLAGRTSTDTQYF. CDR3 DNA sequence: TGCAGCGGACGGCTAGCGGGACGAACTAGCACAGATACGCAGTATTTT.

This clonotype was counted between two and nine times. This sequence joins TRBV24-1 and TRBJ2-2; 7 bases are shared with TRBD2. The V gene end was trimmed by 3 bases and the J gene end by 7 bases; junction bases not matched to a gene: 13. Germline V CDR1 and CDR2: KGHDR, SFDVKD. CDR3 length: 17 residues. The chain's CDR3 is CATSDPEPGLRNGELFF. CDR3 DNA sequence: TGTGCCACCAGTGATCCTGAACCGGGACTAAGGAACGGGGAGCTGTTTTTT.

The rearrangement uses TRBV6-5 and TRBJ2-7, with 10 bases lining up with TRBD1. Looked up from germline, CDR1 is MNHEY and CDR2 is SVGAGI. The CDR3 is made up of 16 amino acids. With 5 bases clipped from V and 3 bases from J, the junction kept 10 bases outside the gene matches. CDR3 region: CASSRRVGTGVYEQYF. CDR3 bases: TGTGCCAGCAGTCGCCGGGTAGGGACAGGGGTCTACGAGCAGTACTTC.

This rearrangement joins TRBV27 to TRBJ2-1; 10 bases agree with TRBD2. The junction had 3 bases not matched to a gene; V was cut back by 1 base and J by 6 bases. This CDR3 has 15 amino acids. Germline values: CDR1 MNHEY, CDR2 SMNVEV (reference sequence). CDR3 region: CASSLYPSGGNEQFF. In nucleotides, the CDR3 is TGTGCCAGCAGTTTATACCCTAGCGGGGGCAATGAGCAGTTCTTC.

In this sample, this clonotype turned up a few times. The chain uses TRBV10-3 and TRBJ2-5; TRBD2 is a possible D gene (6 bases). V lost 3 bases and J lost 5, with 13 bases in between. Germline lookup yields CDR1 ENHRY and CDR2 SYGVKD. This CDR3 spans 14 amino acids. The CDR3 loop is CAISEVSGLETQYF. For the CDR3, the DNA is TGTGCCATCAGTGAAGTGTCGGGACTTGAGACCCAGTACTTC.

This chain links TRBV18 with TRBJ2-1; perhaps D is TRBD1 or TRBD2 (6 bases each). Germline lookup yields CDR1 KGHSH and CDR2 LQKENI. The length of the CDR3 is 18 residues. Between the trimmed V and J ends, which lost 4 bases and 15 bases, there was a span of 34 bases. The CDR3, as DNA: TGTGCCAGCTCACTCTCGGGGCGACAGGCGGGGCCTACCGAGGGTCCGTTCTTC. Amino acid sequence: CASSLSGRQAGPTEGPFF.

In its sample, this clonotype was seen a few times. The CDR3 nucleotides read TGCGCCAGCGCATCCGGGACCATTAATGAAAAACTGTTTTTT. Amino acid sequence: CASASGTINEKLFF. V gene TRBV5-1 combines with J gene TRBJ1-4, with TRBD1 as a possible D gene (5 bases). CDR1 is SGHRS, CDR2 YFSETQ, per germline. The CDR3 runs to 14 residues. V lost 7 bases, J lost 4 bases, and 14 bases lay in between.

V is TRBV11-3 and J is TRBJ2-3, with 7 positions matching TRBD1. Losses at the gene ends were 2 bases for V and 3 bases for J; bases not matched to a gene: 8. This CDR3 contains 16 residues. Per germline, CDR1 SGHNT and CDR2 YENEEA. The CDR3 nucleotides read TGTGCCAGCAGCTTAACACAGGGGCTAGTAACAGATACGCAGTATTTT. This gives the protein CASSLTQGLVTDTQYF.

The V and J genes are TRBV7-9 and TRBJ2-7; tentatively, D is TRBD1 (5 bases). Trimming removed 6 bases at V and 9 bases at J, with 12 bases between. The CDR3 covers 11 residues. Per germline, CDR1 SEHNR and CDR2 FQNEAQ (reference sequence). This CDR3 reads CASSRQLAQYF. The CDR3 coding sequence is TGTGCCAGCAGTCGACAGTTGGCGCAGTACTTC. Full variable domain (rest looked up from reference TRBV7-9 and TRBJ2-7): DTGVSQNPRHKITKRGQNVTFRCDPISEHNRLYWYRQTLGQGPEFLTYFQNEAQLEKSRLLSDRFSAERPKGSFSTLEIQRTEQGDSAMYLCASSRQLAQYFGPGTRLTVT.

CDR3 sequence: CAISPEPDAATNEKLFF. The CDR3, as DNA: TGTGCCATCAGCCCAGAACCTGACGCCGCAACTAATGAAAAACTGTTTTTT. The chain employs TRBV10-3 and TRBJ1-4; no firm D call. Trimming stripped 6 bases from V and 0 bases from J, with 17 bases between. This CDR3 spans 17 amino acids. Per the germline V gene, CDR1 is ENHRY and CDR2 is SYGVKD.

This clonotype was seen a single time. V and J are TRBV21-1 and TRBJ2-1; TRBD1, as called in the table, went unchecked against the DNA. TRBV21-1 is annotated as a pseudogene. The CDR3 loop spans 12 amino acids. The CDR3 DNA reads as TGTGCCAGCAGCGACAGGGAGGATGAGCAGTTCTTC. The encoded protein is CASSDREDEQFF.

The chain combines TRBV7-2 with TRBJ2-7, with 14 bases lining up with TRBD2. The CDR3 is 14 residues long. The germline gives CDR1 SGHTA, CDR2 FQGNSA. The ends lost 4 bases at V and 9 bases at J; junction bases unmatched: 5. The DNA for the CDR3 is TGTGCCAGCAGCTCTGGGACTAGCGGGAGTGTGCAGTACTTC. It specifies CASSSGTSGSVQYF.